The 21 T cell receptor beta chains given below trace back to one sample, sequenced in a study of OX40 agonist ivuxolimab in advanced cancers. Measured with immunoSEQ multiplex PCR; TCRdb has only the in-frame clones, and not every one. The sample includes more than 70,000 clones, approximately 78% seen only once; the top ten take approximately 5.1%. The material sequenced was CD4+ or CD8+ T cells sorted from blood, taken in a trial of the OX40 agonist ivuxolimab. Every receptor here comes from an adult with an advanced solid tumor such as melanoma, head and neck, liver or kidney cancer.

This chain connects TRBV7-9 to TRBJ1-1, with 7 bases aligning to TRBD1. The CDR3 covers 14 residues. Looked up from germline, CDR1 is SEHNR and CDR2 is FQNEAQ (reference sequence). The V gene end was trimmed by 2 bases and the J gene end by 5 bases; junction bases not matched to a gene: 5. The CDR3 nucleotides are TGTGCCAGCAGCTTATCAGGGGGACGGACTGAAGCTTTCTTT. Protein product: CASSLSGGRTEAFF.

The gene calls are TRBV28 and TRBJ1-2, with TRBD1 matching 10 bases. The germline gives CDR1 MDHEN, CDR2 SYDVKM. The CDR3 length is 13 residues. Trimming took 5 bases from V and 8 from J; bases not matched to a gene: 5. The CDR3 DNA is TGTGCCAGCAGTCTGGACAGGGGGATCGGCTACACCTTC. Translated, it gives CASSLDRGIGYTF.

The chain is built from TRBV5-1 and TRBJ2-7; D might be TRBD2 (5 bases). The CDR3 loop spans 14 amino acids. Germline V gives CDR1 SGHRS, CDR2 YFSETQ. Trimming removed 1 base from V and 0 bases from J, with 8 bases in between. CDR3 nucleotide sequence: TGCGCCAGCAGCTTGACCGGGAACTCCTACGAGCAGTACTTC. It encodes CASSLTGNSYEQYF.

The rearrangement links TRBV5-1 to TRBJ1-6, with TRBD1 identical over 8 bases. Looked up from germline, CDR1 is SGHRS and CDR2 is YFSETQ. V dropped 3 bases and J dropped 7; count of bases not matched to a gene: 9. The CDR3 has 16 amino acids. In nucleotides, the CDR3 is TGCGCCAGCAGCTACACAGGGGGGATGGGGAATTCACCCCTCCACTTT. This translates into CASSYTGGMGNSPLHF. Complete variable domain (other parts from reference TRBV5-1 and TRBJ1-6): KAGVTQTPRYLIKTRGQQVTLSCSPISGHRSVSWYQQTPGQGLQFLFEYFSETQRNKGNFPGRFSGRQFSNSRSEMNVSTLELGDSALYLCASSYTGGMGNSPLHFGNGTRLTVT.

V and J are TRBV11-2 and TRBJ2-7; D gene ambiguous. Trimming shortened V by 1 base and J by 6 bases, and 10 bases separated the two germline ends. Germline CDR1 reads SGHAT; CDR2 reads FQNNGV. The CDR3 contains 13 residues. In DNA, the CDR3 is TGTGCCAGCAGCTTAGGGGGTGTGGGCGAGCAGTACTTC. Its translation is CASSLGGVGEQYF.

The chain couples TRBV28 to TRBJ1-5; perhaps TRBD1 as D (5 bases). Looked up from germline, CDR1 is MDHEN and CDR2 is SYDVKM. The CDR3 totals 17 residues. Trimming removed 5 bases at V and 11 bases at J, with 28 bases between. The CDR3 DNA follows: TGTGCCAGCAGTCCTGAGGGGCGGGGCCGCTACCAGGAGTCCCAGCATTTT. It is translated as CASSPEGRGRYQESQHF.

V gene TRBV7-9 combines with J gene TRBJ1-4, with a weak D call TRBD1 (5 bases). Trimming cost V 5 bases and J 10 bases, with 17 bases left between them. The CDR3 is made up of 14 amino acids. Germline V gene lookup returns CDR1 SEHNR and CDR2 FQNEAQ (reference sequence). The CDR3 region is CASSVGGGTGKLFF. The DNA for the CDR3 is TGTGCCAGCAGCGTCGGCGGGGGAACAGGAAAACTGTTTTTT. The full variable domain, completed using reference TRBV7-9 and TRBJ1-4, is DTGVSQNPRHKITKRGQNVTFRCDPISEHNRLYWYRQTLGQGPEFLTYFQNEAQLEKSRLLSDRFSAERPKGSFSTLEIQRTEQGDSAMYLCASSVGGGTGKLFFGSGTQLSVL.

V is TRBV6-1 and J is TRBJ2-5; D uncertain. Trimming took 7 bases from V and 5 from J, leaving 8 bases between them. The CDR3 contains 11 residues. Germline lookup yields CDR1 MNHNS and CDR2 SASEGT. The CDR3 region is CASTGYETQYF. The CDR3 nucleotides are TGTGCCAGCACTGGGTATGAGACCCAGTACTTC.

A word on this clone: A read error may account for a junction end that differs from germline. The chain combines TRBV15 with TRBJ2-1, with unresolved D. CDR1 is LNHNV, CDR2 YYDKDF, per germline (reference sequence). There are 15 residues in the CDR3. This CDR3 reads CVTSPVGPLQDEQFF. The CDR3 DNA is TGTGTCACCAGCCCAGTGGGCCCCCTCCAGGATGAGCAGTTCTTC.

The chain uses TRBV6-6 and TRBJ2-3; the D is unclear. CDR1 and CDR2 (germline): MNHNY, SVGAGI (reference sequence). Trimming removed 2 bases from V and 3 bases from J, with 6 bases in between. The length of the CDR3 is 13 residues. The CDR3 DNA sequence: TGTGCCAGCAGTTACGCCCTAACAGATACGCAGTATTTT. Its protein product is CASSYALTDTQYF.

The genes are TRBV7-2 and TRBJ2-2; D is unclear. Germline V gives CDR1 SGHTA, CDR2 FQGNSA. This CDR3 is built from 15 residues. The ends were cut back, 4 bases at V and 3 bases at J, with 12 bases in the middle. The CDR3 loop reads CASSSGSYYTGELFF. CDR3 coding DNA: TGTGCCAGCAGCTCAGGATCTTATTACACCGGGGAGCTGTTTTTT.

The CDR3 spells CASSVGVEKLFF. The CDR3 DNA is TGTGCCAGCAGTGTCGGGGTCGAAAAACTGTTTTTT. The chain is built from TRBV28 and TRBJ1-4, with D uncertain. The V gene lost 5 bases and the J gene lost 8 bases, with 9 bases spanning the gap. The CDR3 is made up of 12 amino acids. Germline lookup yields CDR1 MDHEN and CDR2 SYDVKM.

The chain carries TRBV7-2 and TRBJ2-5; D is undetermined. The CDR3 loop spans 13 amino acids. CDR1 SGHTA and CDR2 FQGNSA come from the germline V gene. V was trimmed by 5 bases and J by 5 bases, leaving 12 bases between them. CDR3 region: CASSPRLRETQYF. The DNA of the CDR3 is TGTGCCAGCAGCCCCCGTCTGCGGGAGACCCAGTACTTC.

This chain uses TRBV2 with TRBJ2-1, with 11 bases lining up with TRBD2. The germline V gene encodes CDR1 SNHLY and CDR2 FYNNEI. The V segment lost 6 bases and the J segment 8 bases; nucleotides outside the gene matches: 9. CDR3 length: 15 residues. The DNA of the CDR3 is TGTGCCAGCAGGGAGGGTAGCGGGGGGGCTTATGAGCAGTTCTTC. This sequence encodes CASREGSGGAYEQFF.

The chain has TRBV9 and TRBJ1-3; D perhaps matches TRBD1 (6 bases). Trimming stripped 0 bases from V and 2 bases from J, with 9 bases between. The CDR3 totals 15 residues. Germline values: CDR1 SGDLS, CDR2 YYNGEE. The CDR3 coding sequence is TGTGCCAGCAGCGTAGTACAGGGACCTGGAAACACCATATATTTT. Translated, it gives CASSVVQGPGNTIYF.

The V call is TRBV18, the J call TRBJ1-3, with 8 bases identical to TRBD1. The length of the CDR3 is 18 residues. Per the germline V gene, CDR1 is KGHSH and CDR2 is LQKENI. J gave up 0 bases and V 3 bases, and 10 bases lay outside the gene matches. The DNA of the CDR3 is TGTGCCAGCTCACCGGATCCGGACAGGGAGTTCTCTGGAAACACCATATATTTT. Translation gives CASSPDPDREFSGNTIYF.

The CDR3 here is CASTPGTIDEQYF. The CDR3, as DNA: TGTGCCAGCACCCCGGGTACAATCGACGAGCAGTACTTC. This rearrangement joins TRBV5-5 to TRBJ2-7; D remains ambiguous. V lost 6 bases, J lost 5 bases, and 15 bases lay in between. CDR3 length: 13 residues. Germline CDR1 reads SGHKS; CDR2 reads YYEKEE (reference sequence).

This chain connects TRBV2 to TRBJ2-5, with 8 bases lining up with TRBD1. The CDR3 covers 15 residues. CDR1 and CDR2 from the germline V gene are SNHLY and FYNNEI. The V gene end was trimmed by 7 bases and the J gene end by 3 bases; junction bases not matched to a gene: 10. The CDR3 DNA reads TGTGCCAGCACAGATTGGTCACAGGGGGAAGAGACCCAGTACTTC. Its protein is CASTDWSQGEETQYF.

The chain joins TRBV28 to TRBJ2-5; 10 nucleotides align to TRBD2. Germline V gene lookup returns CDR1 MDHEN and CDR2 SYDVKM. The trim removed 2 bases at V and 5 bases at J, leaving 14 bases unmatched. The CDR3 extends over 18 amino acids. CDR3 sequence: CASSLRRAAGGAFETQYF. In nucleotides, the CDR3 is TGTGCCAGCAGTTTAAGGCGGGCAGCGGGGGGGGCCTTTGAGACCCAGTACTTC.

This chain joins TRBV4-3 and TRBJ1-2; D call uncertain. The germline V and J ends were trimmed by 0 bases and 2 bases, with 7 bases remaining between them. Germline V lookup: CDR1 LGHNA, CDR2 YSLEER. This CDR3 has 14 amino acids. The DNA of the CDR3 is TGCGCCAGCAGCCAAGATCTTACGAACTATGGCTACACCTTC. Its protein is CASSQDLTNYGYTF.

The chain uses TRBV7-9 and TRBJ1-5; D is unclear. Trimming left V 4 bases short and J 4 bases short, with 5 bases between. Germline V gene sequence: CDR1 SEHNR, CDR2 FQNEAQ (reference sequence). The CDR3 is 12 amino acids. CDR3 loop: CASSSPNQPQHF. DNA for the CDR3: TGTGCCAGCAGCTCACCTAATCAGCCCCAGCATTTT.